Below are 10 T cell receptor beta chains sequenced from a single sample in a study of T-cell memory formation after mild COVID-19. In TCRdb, the 5' RACE reads were re-called with MiXCR into one record per CDR3 protein. This table has 250,000 to 300,000 distinct CDR3 sequences, 8.2% appearing once. Sequencing used PBMCs or a T cell subset sorted from them (not recorded which). The origin of the receptors is a young man who had mild COVID-19 (a few samples of this study predate the infection). Cell type and time point are not known.

The chain links TRBV6-2 or TRBV6-3 to TRBJ2-5, with unresolved D. CDR1 MNHEY and CDR2 SVGEGT come from the germline V gene. This CDR3 has 12 residues. Trimming took 5 bases from V and 7 from J, leaving 11 bases between them. The CDR3 region is CASSMDAGTQYF. CDR3 in DNA: TGTGCCAGCAGTATGGACGCCGGGACCCAGTACTTC.

This clonotype was seen a few times. The chain's CDR3 is CSARAPSGTHSPLHF. The DNA of the CDR3 is TGCAGTGCTAGAGCCCCTTCCGGGACTCATTCACCCCTCCACTTT. The chain has TRBV20-1 and TRBJ1-6, with D perhaps TRBD1 (5 bases). Germline V gene sequence: CDR1 DFQATT, CDR2 SNEGSKA (reference sequence). V was pared by 1 base and J by 8 bases, with 15 bases between. This CDR3 has 15 amino acids.

This clonotype has more than one count but fewer than ten. This rearrangement joins TRBV12-3 or TRBV12-4 to TRBJ1-2, with 8 bases aligning to TRBD1. There are 16 residues in the CDR3. Trimming cost V 4 bases and J 2 bases; bases outside gene matches: 9. CDR3 amino acids: CASSSSRDRQNYGYTF. CDR3 in DNA: TGTGCCAGCAGTTCGAGCCGGGACAGGCAGAACTATGGCTACACCTTC.

The chain uses TRBV19 and TRBJ2-5; either TRBD1 or TRBD2 may supply D (6 bases each). The CDR3 has 14 amino acids. V was clipped by 1 base and J by 7 bases, with 13 bases between them. The germline CDR1 and CDR2 sequences are LNHDA and SQIVND (reference sequence). The CDR3 spells CASSIAGAGGTQYF. The CDR3 DNA follows: TGTGCCAGTAGTATAGCAGGGGCCGGGGGGACCCAGTACTTC.

This sequence joins TRBV7-2 and TRBJ1-2; D remains ambiguous. Germline V CDR1 and CDR2: SGHTA, FQGNSA. V lost 2 bases and J 1 base, leaving 11 bases between the germline ends. CDR3 length: 15 residues. The CDR3, as DNA: TGTGCCAGCAGCTTAAGTTCCAGATTTAACTATGGCTACACCTTC. Translating gives CASSLSSRFNYGYTF.

The genes are TRBV4-1 and TRBJ1-5; D remains unclear. V lost 4 bases to trimming and J lost 2 bases, with 9 bases between them. Germline CDR1 MGHRA, CDR2 YSYEKL. The CDR3 extends over 14 amino acids. The CDR3 coding sequence is TGCGCCAGCAGCCCTCCGTGGGGCAATCAGCCCCAGCATTTT. Translated, it gives CASSPPWGNQPQHF.

The rearrangement links TRBV10-2 to TRBJ2-7, with 10 bases aligning to TRBD2. The V gene's germline CDR1 is WSHSY and CDR2 SAAADI. V dropped 1 base and J dropped 5; count of bases not matched to a gene: 8. The CDR3 covers 16 residues. This CDR3 is CASSEWPAGGPHEQYF. DNA of the CDR3: TGCGCCAGCAGTGAGTGGCCAGCGGGGGGGCCCCACGAGCAGTACTTC.

V gene TRBV2 combines with J gene TRBJ1-2; D is undetermined. The germline V gene encodes CDR1 SNHLY and CDR2 FYNNEI. This CDR3 spans 13 amino acids. V was shortened by 2 bases and J by 4 bases, with 8 bases between the two germline ends. CDR3 amino acids: CASSENRVYGYTF. Written as DNA, the CDR3 is TGTGCCAGCAGTGAAAACCGAGTCTATGGCTACACCTTC.

The chain employs TRBV4-2 and TRBJ2-5; 8 positions match TRBD1. Germline-derived CDR1 and CDR2 are LGHNA and YNFKEQ. V lost 0 bases, J lost 4 bases, and 4 bases stayed unmatched. This CDR3 contains 15 residues. The CDR3 protein is CASSQDRTGPETQYF. For the CDR3, the DNA is TGTGCCAGCAGCCAAGATCGGACAGGGCCAGAGACCCAGTACTTC.

The V and J genes are TRBV27 and TRBJ1-5, with a possible D match to TRBD1 (5 bases). Germline-derived CDR1 and CDR2 are MNHEY and SMNVEV (reference sequence). There are 14 residues in the CDR3. V lost 2 bases to trimming and J lost 4 bases, with 9 bases between them. The CDR3 DNA is TGTGCCAGCAGTTTAAGGGGAGAGAATCAGCCCCAGCATTTT. Protein: CASSLRGENQPQHF.